The present T cell receptor beta chain was sequenced within a study of blood T cell repertoires in COVID-19 (dated by TCRdb to about 2020). A note on the overall study: The collaborator samples originated in the United States, Italy and Spain and spanned the acute and convalescent phases of COVID-19. The material from the prospective study consisted of cDNA or gDNA derived from T cells, B-cell-depleted T cells, or PBMCs. Subjects who had been exposed to COVID-19, were actively infected with it, or had recovered from it provided the deeply sampled blood TCRbeta repertoires that made up the dataset. The repertoires were released in a freely available public database meant as a resource for research on the immune response to SARS-CoV-2. The samples were drawn from two sources: the first 160 participants of the ongoing ImmuneRACE study, and 1,254 subjects contributed by 6 global collaborators. Nearly every sample came with metadata listing a de-identified subject ID, COVID-19 status, age in years and sex. HLA class I and class II types, where available, came from metadata supplied by the sample provider rather than from assay-based typing.

For this clone: Its binding antigen is unknown. The input lacks base qualities; no much larger clone sits a single base away.

Collaborating institutions collected whole blood in K2EDTA tubes following their own protocols. For TCRbeta analysis, collaborators shipped samples as frozen whole blood, isolated PBMCs, or DNA extracted from either of those sample types. CDR1 and CDR2 (MNHNY, SVGAGI) derive from the germline V gene (reference sequence). The V end loses 8 bases and the J end loses 1 base, and a stretch of 8 bases separates them. The CDR3 spans 12 residues, from the cysteine through the phenylalanine. Of all the DNA, just the CDR3 is kept, 36 bases in frame from base 1. TCRbeta CDR3 regions were amplified from genomic DNA using the immunoSEQ Assay, a bias-controlled multiplex PCR. On the authors' methods: Nucleated cell counts per sample were estimated from amplification of reference gene primers within the assay. Sequence reads were collapsed and filtered to measure the absolute abundance of every unique TCRbeta CDR3 rearrangement. For each sample, productive Simpson clonality was calculated as the square root of Simpson's diversity index across productive rearrangements. TCRdb carries this immuneACCESS record with in-frame sequences only. Its versions omit some clonotypes, under half of them owing to an unresolved V gene in the studies checked, with the rest unexplained. The D gene and trimming were derived from the DNA, and the V and J assignments and clone size from that table. The sample table holds about 190,000 clones, of which nearly 85% were seen once. The top ten clonotypes cover about 4.9% of the sample.

Study-level results and caveats: Clinical and demographic metadata were provided uncurated, with the amount varying by source and participant.

This receptor was identified in a woman aged 25 to 39 with acute or convalescent COVID-19. The specimen was peripheral blood. The chain is encoded by TRBV6-6 joined to TRBJ2-5; possibly the D gene is TRBD2, per 5 matching bases. The nucleotide sequence is given as TGTGCCAGCCTTAGCGTCCAAGAGACCCAGTACTTC. The encoded protein is CASLSVQETQYF.